This T cell receptor beta chain was recorded in a study of T cell changes during pregnancy in multiple sclerosis. Assay: immunoSEQ multiplex PCR; the TCRdb copy retains only in-frame clones and omits some. The data show 45,000 to 55,000 clones, about nine tenths seen once. Germline V gene lookup returns CDR1 SEHNR and CDR2 FQNEAQ (reference sequence). This CDR3 has 18 residues. The J segment lost 1 base and the V segment lost 1 base, leaving 10 bases of the junction unmatched. The starting material was CD4+ T cells from peripheral blood mononuclear cells, obtained in the second trimester of pregnancy. The source of this sequence is a female donor with multiple sclerosis, enrolled in a pregnancy study. This sequence joins TRBV7-9 and TRBJ1-1; TRBD1 matches 9 bases. The CDR3 DNA follows: TGTGCCAGCAGCTTAGGCCTCACCTGGACAGGGGCGAACACTGAAGCTTTCTTT. Translation gives CASSLGLTWTGANTEAFF.